These T cell receptor beta chains were read from a single sample in a study of blood T cell repertoires in COVID-19. Here immunoSEQ multiplex PCR was the method, and the copy in TCRdb shows in-frame clones only, minus some. The sample records fewer than 150,000 clones, about 86% being singletons. The specimen sequenced was peripheral blood. These TCRs come from a woman aged 45-60 years who had recovered from COVID-19. Each CDR3 is given with its conserved first and last residue. The D gene is left open where the match is weak. Clone size is given for some rows only: seen once, a few or many times, or a class if the clone is expanded.

J	V	length	D	size	DNA	CDR3
TRBJ2-5	TRBV7-2	15	-	-	TGTGCCAGCAGCTTAGCAGTTGCCACGGAAGAGACCCAGTACTTC	CASSLAVATEETQYF
TRBJ2-7	TRBV19	13	TRBD1	-	TGTGCCAGTAGTCCGGGACAGGCTTACGAGCAGTACTTC	CASSPGQAYEQYF
TRBJ1-2	TRBV30	12	-	-	TGTGCCTGGAGTGTCGGGGGCTATGGCTACACCTTC	CAWSVGGYGYTF
TRBJ1-5	TRBV2	16	TRBD1	-	TGTGCCAGCAGTGAAGCCGACAGGGGGCTCGATCAGCCCCAGCATTTT	CASSEADRGLDQPQHF
TRBJ2-4	TRBV19	12	TRBD1	few	TGTGCCAGTAGTACCCGGGACAGTTTGCAGTACTTC	CASSTRDSLQYF
TRBJ1-3	TRBV5-4	15	-	-	TGTGCCAGCAGCTTGGGGGGGGTACCCGGAAACACCATATATTTT	CASSLGGVPGNTIYF
TRBJ1-4	TRBV20-1	11	-	-	TGCAGTGCTCTCGGGAGGGAAAAACTGTTTTTT	CSALGREKLFF
TRBJ2-2	TRBV24-1	13	-	-	TGTGCCACCGAGGACACTTACACCGGGGAGCTGTTTTTT	CATEDTYTGELFF
TRBJ2-7	TRBV25-1	12	-	-	TGTGCCAGCAGTAGGGGTGTAGGCGAGCAGTACTTC	CASSRGVGEQYF
TRBJ2-7	TRBV2	12	-	-	TGTGCCAGCAGTGGACTGAGAGACGAGCAGTACTTC	CASSGLRDEQYF
TRBJ1-2	TRBV4-1	15	-	few	TGCGCCAGCAGCCAACGAAACACGTTACCATATGGCTACACCTTC	CASSQRNTLPYGYTF
TRBJ1-2	TRBV5-5	15	TRBD1	-	TGTGCCAGCAGCGGCTGGGACAGGGGATGGGTTGGCTACACCTTC	CASSGWDRGWVGYTF
TRBJ1-2	TRBV11-3	13	-	-	TGTGCCAGCAGCCCCGATAGAAACTATGGCTACACCTTC	CASSPDRNYGYTF
TRBJ1-5	TRBV6-5	15	TRBD1	-	TGTGCCAGCAGGCGACAGGGGGCGAGCAATCAGCCCCAGCATTTT	CASRRQGASNQPQHF
TRBJ2-5	TRBV7-2	15	TRBD2	-	TGTGCCAGCAGCTTTCAAGCGGGAGGAGAGGAGACCCAGTACTTC	CASSFQAGGEETQYF
TRBJ1-6	TRBV6-5	14	-	-	TGTGCCAGCAGTACTACACGGATGAATTCACCCCTCCACTTT	CASSTTRMNSPLHF
TRBJ2-7	TRBV3-1/TRBV3-2	15	-	-	TGTGCCAGCAGCCAAGATGCACTATCCGGGGAAGAGCAGTACTTC	CASSQDALSGEEQYF
TRBJ2-2	TRBV27	13	-	-	TGTGCCAGCAGTTTATCGAGCACCGGGGAGCTGTTTTTT	CASSLSSTGELFF
TRBJ2-7	TRBV18	13	-	-	TGTGCCAGCCGACCGGGGAAATCCTACGAGCAGTACTTC	CASRPGKSYEQYF
TRBJ2-2	TRBV12-5	21	TRBD2	-	TGTGCTAGTGGTTTGGTACTTGTTTCGGTAACGGGGGGTCGGATCACCGGGGAGCTGTTTTTT	CASGLVLVSVTGGRITGELFF
TRBJ2-3	TRBV2	14	-	-	TGTGCCAGCAGTGACACTTCCCGGGAAGATACGCAGTATTTT	CASSDTSREDTQYF
TRBJ2-5	TRBV5-4	15	TRBD2	-	TGTGCCAGCAGCCCAAATAGCGGGAGACAAGAGACCCAGTACTTC	CASSPNSGRQETQYF
TRBJ2-7	TRBV11-2	14	TRBD2	medium-sized	TGTGCCAGCGCGGGGGAGGCCCTGACCTACGAGCAGTACTTC	CASAGEALTYEQYF
TRBJ1-1	TRBV7-9	14	-	-	TGTGCCAGCAGCTCACCATCAGGGAACACTGAAGCTTTCTTT	CASSSPSGNTEAFF
TRBJ2-1	TRBV7-6	17	-	-	TGTGCCAGCAGCTTAGCGGGGCTTCTATCCTACAACAATGAGCAGTTCTTC	CASSLAGLLSYNNEQFF
TRBJ2-1	TRBV18	14	-	-	TGTGCCAGCTCACCGGACCCCAGGGTGTATGAGCAGTTCTTC	CASSPDPRVYEQFF
TRBJ1-1	TRBV7-2	14	-	-	TGTGCCAGCAGCTTACGAGTTTTGAACACTGAAGCTTTCTTT	CASSLRVLNTEAFF
TRBJ2-1	TRBV5-1	15	TRBD2	few	TGCGCCAGCAGCCTCCTGGTCGCGGGGGATAATGAGCAGTTCTTC	CASSLLVAGDNEQFF
TRBJ1-5	TRBV5-4	14	-	once	TGTGCCAGCAGCTTGGGAGGCGGCAATCAGCCCCAGCATTTT	CASSLGGGNQPQHF
TRBJ2-1	TRBV27	18	TRBD2	-	TGTGCCAGCAGTCCCGGGACTAGCGACAGTCCCTCCTACAATGAGCAGTTCTTC	CASSPGTSDSPSYNEQFF
TRBJ2-1	TRBV7-3	14	-	-	TGTGCCAGCAGCTTAAACGGGTTCTACAATGAGCAGTTCTTC	CASSLNGFYNEQFF
TRBJ2-2	TRBV7-2	18	-	-	TGTGCCAGCAGCTTATTGATAGGTTGGCGCGGGAACACCGGGGAGCTGTTTTTT	CASSLLIGWRGNTGELFF
TRBJ2-1	TRBV6-5	15	TRBD1	-	TGTGCCAGAGAACAGGTTCCAGGGGGCTTTAATGAGCAGTTCTTC	CAREQVPGGFNEQFF
TRBJ2-1	TRBV5-1	13	TRBD2	-	TGCGCCAGCAAGCTAGCGGGAGAAGGGGAGCAGTTCTTC	CASKLAGEGEQFF
TRBJ1-3	TRBV18	16	TRBD1	-	TGTGCCAGCTCACCGGGACAGATACGCTCTGGAAACACCATATATTTT	CASSPGQIRSGNTIYF
TRBJ1-2	TRBV7-3	14	TRBD1	-	TGTGCCAGCAGCTTCGAGGGACAGTGGGATGGCTACACCTTC	CASSFEGQWDGYTF
TRBJ2-3	TRBV6-4	16	-	-	TGTGCCAGCAGTGACTCGGCTAGTGCCCCCACAGATACGCAGTATTTT	CASSDSASAPTDTQYF
TRBJ1-5	TRBV25-1	15	-	-	TGTGCCAGCAGCCCACTAGACCGGGAGGGACAGCCCCAGCATTTT	CASSPLDREGQPQHF
TRBJ1-5	TRBV19	18	TRBD1	-	TGTGCCAGTAGTGCTCGGGGTAAACAGGGGCCCCGGGCATATCCCCAGCATTTT	CASSARGKQGPRAYPQHF
TRBJ2-7	TRBV2	18	TRBD1	few	TGTGCCAGCAGACCCACCCAAGGGACAGGGATAAGCTCCTACGAGCAGTACTTC	CASRPTQGTGISSYEQYF
TRBJ2-7	TRBV7-3	15	TRBD1	-	TGTGCCAGCAGCTTATCCGGGACAGGGGGCTACGAGCAGTACTTC	CASSLSGTGGYEQYF
TRBJ1-2	TRBV5-6	19	TRBD1	-	TGTGCCAGCAGCTCGGACCGGGCGGGCAGGGGGCTCTTAGCAGGTGGCTACACCTTC	CASSSDRAGRGLLAGGYTF
TRBJ1-1	TRBV5-1	13	-	once	TGCGCCAGCAGCCAACAGGAGAACACTGAAGCTTTCTTT	CASSQQENTEAFF
TRBJ2-3	TRBV10-3	16	TRBD2	many	TGTGCCATCAGTGAGAACATAGCGGGTTACACAGATACGCAGTATTTT	CAISENIAGYTDTQYF
TRBJ2-7	TRBV6-5	12	TRBD1	-	TGTGCCAGCAGTCGAACAGGGGGTCAGCAGTACTTC	CASSRTGGQQYF
TRBJ1-1	TRBV28	14	-	-	TGTGCCAGCAGTTTAAAGAGAGCCCACACTGAAGCTTTCTTT	CASSLKRAHTEAFF
TRBJ1-1	TRBV5-5	14	TRBD1	-	TGTGCCAGCAGCTTAGGGACAGGGCCCACTGAAGCTTTCTTT	CASSLGTGPTEAFF
TRBJ2-1	TRBV7-8	14	TRBD2	once	TGTGCCAGCAGCTTAGCGATGACTAGCGTAGAGCAGTTCTTC	CASSLAMTSVEQFF
TRBJ2-7	TRBV3-1/TRBV3-2	15	-	once	TGTGCCAGCAGCCAACTACGGAGTCAAGGATACGAGCAGTACTTC	CASSQLRSQGYEQYF
TRBJ2-1	TRBV11-3	16	TRBD2	-	TGTGCCAGCAGCCCGTACGGGGGAGGGCCCAGGAATGAGCAGTTCTTC	CASSPYGGGPRNEQFF
TRBJ1-4	TRBV18	14	TRBD1	-	TGTGCCAGCTCTAAACCAGGGGGGAGAGAAAAACTGTTTTTT	CASSKPGGREKLFF
TRBJ2-3	TRBV29-1	16	-	few	TGCAGCGTTGCGATAAGGGGCGGAAGCCTCGCCGATACGCAGTATTTT	CSVAIRGGSLADTQYF